A single sample gave rise to the 27 T cell receptor beta chains below, sequenced in a study of T cells in Graves' hyperthyroidism and ophthalmopathy. Authors of the study amplified TCR beta CDR3 regions from RNA transcripts. TCR CDR3 regions were first amplified by RT-PCR with HTBI primers. TCRdb re-called the multiplex PCR reads through MiXCR, storing one row per CDR3 protein. Counted here are hundreds of thousands of distinct CDR3 sequences, roughly 14% occurring once; the ten biggest clones make up almost 6%. Source material: blood. These receptors were taken from a woman in her thirties with Graves' hyperthyroidism that later progressed to Graves' ophthalmopathy.

In this sample, this clonotype turned up many times. The J gene is TRBJ1-2, the V gene TRBV28; D is unresolved. V was clipped by 6 bases and J by 4 bases, with 9 bases between them. The CDR3 spans 12 residues. Looked up from germline, CDR1 is MDHEN and CDR2 is SYDVKM. CDR3 sequence (DNA): TGTGCCAGCAGCCCCCTTATCTATGGCTACACCTTC. This codes for CASSPLIYGYTF.

This rearrangement joins TRBV3-1 to TRBJ1-5; D gene unclear. Trimming stripped 1 base from V and 1 base from J, with 8 bases between. The CDR3 runs 15 residues. Per the germline V gene, CDR1 is LGHDT and CDR2 is YNNKEL (reference sequence). The CDR3 DNA reads TGTGCCAGCAGCCAAGCGGGAGCCAGCAATCAGCCCCAGCATTTT. As protein: CASSQAGASNQPQHF.

This clonotype occurred many times. The gene calls are TRBV11-2 and TRBJ2-7; 7 positions match TRBD1. V lost 6 bases, J lost 4 bases, and 6 bases stayed unmatched. CDR3 size: 13 residues. Germline-derived CDR1 and CDR2 are SGHAT and FQNNGV. The CDR3 spells CASRRQGGYEQYF. The CDR3 nucleotides are TGTGCCAGCAGAAGACAGGGTGGGTACGAGCAGTACTTC. Filled out from reference TRBV11-2 and TRBJ2-7, the complete variable domain reads EAGVAQSPRYKIIEKRQSVAFWCNPISGHATLYWYQQILGQGPKLLIQFQNNGVVDDSQLPKDRFSAERLKGVDSTLKIQPAKLEDSAVYLCASRRQGGYEQYFGPGTRLTVT.

The sample holds many counts of this clonotype. The V call is TRBV27, the J call TRBJ1-5; no clear D gene. This CDR3 comprises 16 residues. V shed 1 base and J shed 6 bases, with 16 bases lying between them. Germline V gene lookup returns CDR1 MNHEY and CDR2 SMNVEV (reference sequence). CDR3 coding DNA: TGTGCCAGCAGTTTATACGTCCCGGGAGAGGGTCAGCCCCAGCATTTT. This gives the protein CASSLYVPGEGQPQHF.

This clonotype was recorded a few times. The rearrangement joins TRBV28 to TRBJ2-1; TRBD1 aligns across 10 bases. The germline V gene has CDR1 MDHEN and CDR2 SYDVKM. Trimming took 1 base from V and 10 from J; bases not matched to a gene: 7. CDR3 length: 15 amino acids. The CDR3 loop is CASSLLGGQGEEQFF. The CDR3 nucleotides are TGTGCCAGCAGTTTATTGGGAGGACAGGGGGAGGAGCAGTTCTTC. Filled out from reference TRBV28 and TRBJ2-1, the complete variable domain reads DVKVTQSSRYLVKRTGEKVFLECVQDMDHENMFWYRQDPGLGLRLIYFSYDVKMKEKGDIPEGYSVSREKKERFSLILESASTNQTSMYLCASSLLGGQGEEQFFGPGTRLTVL.

V is TRBV11-2 and J is TRBJ2-2; no clear D. The length of the CDR3 is 13 residues. The V end was cut by 7 bases, the J end by 1 base, with 7 bases between. The germline V gene encodes CDR1 SGHAT and CDR2 FQNNGV. The CDR3 region has the DNA TGTGCCAGCATACCAGAGAACACCGGGGAGCTGTTTTTT. Translated, it gives CASIPENTGELFF. The full variable domain, completed using reference TRBV11-2 and TRBJ2-2, is EAGVAQSPRYKIIEKRQSVAFWCNPISGHATLYWYQQILGQGPKLLIQFQNNGVVDDSQLPKDRFSAERLKGVDSTLKIQPAKLEDSAVYLCASIPENTGELFFGEGSRLTVL.

This clonotype was counted many times. The chain has TRBV20-1 and TRBJ2-4, with D unresolved. The CDR3 sequence is 11 residues long. Germline lookup yields CDR1 DFQATT and CDR2 SNEGSKA (reference sequence). Trimming took 0 bases from V and 8 from J, leaving 5 bases between them. CDR3 loop: CSARDGDIQYF. CDR3 in DNA: TGCAGTGCTAGAGATGGGGACATTCAGTACTTC.

This clonotype was recorded many times. The chain links TRBV5-1 to TRBJ2-7, with 8 bases aligning to TRBD2. This CDR3 comprises 15 residues. V trimming: 4 bases; J trimming: 6 bases; junction bases outside the gene matches: 12. Germline V gives CDR1 SGHRS, CDR2 YFSETQ. The CDR3, as DNA: TGCGCCAGCAGCCCGGGCTCGAGCGGGGGATCCGAGCAGTACTTC. Translating gives CASSPGSSGGSEQYF.

In DNA, the CDR3 is TGTGCCAGCAGCCCCAGACAGGGGGAGACCTACGAGCAGTACTTC. Translation gives CASSPRQGETYEQYF. The rearrangement joins TRBV7-2 to TRBJ2-7; the match to TRBD1 covers 9 bases. Germline V gene sequence: CDR1 SGHTA, CDR2 FQGNSA. With V trimmed by 5 bases and J by 2 bases, 7 bases remained unmatched. The CDR3 spans 15 residues.

This clonotype showed up many times. V gene TRBV12-3 or TRBV12-4 combines with J gene TRBJ1-1, with D possibly matching TRBD1 (5 bases). Trimming shortened V by 4 bases and J by 2 bases, and 14 bases separated the two germline ends. This CDR3 spans 15 amino acids. CDR3 in DNA: TGTGCCAGCAGTTCCACAGACAGTCTCAACACTGAAGCTTTCTTT. Translating it yields CASSSTDSLNTEAFF.

The rearrangement uses TRBV5-1 and TRBJ2-2, with D perhaps matching TRBD2 (6 bases). V was shortened by 6 bases and J by 2 bases, with 17 bases between the two germline ends. The CDR3 has 16 residues. Germline V gives CDR1 SGHRS, CDR2 YFSETQ. CDR3 sequence (DNA): TGCGCCAGCATTTACTACCACGGGAGAAACACCGGGGAGCTGTTTTTT. Its translation: CASIYYHGRNTGELFF.

This clonotype has ten or more counts. V is TRBV18 and J is TRBJ2-7, with D possibly TRBD2 on 6 matching bases. This CDR3 has 15 residues. Trimming removed 4 bases at V and 2 bases at J, with 15 bases between. The germline gives CDR1 KGHSH, CDR2 LQKENI. This CDR3 is CASSQGTSPPYEQYF. CDR3 in DNA: TGTGCCAGCTCACAAGGCACTAGCCCCCCCTACGAGCAGTACTTC.

This clonotype has a handful of counts. The chain couples TRBV29-1 to TRBJ2-2; D not resolved. From germline, CDR1 is SQVTM and CDR2 ANQGSEA. The CDR3 totals 12 residues. V gave up 4 bases and J gave up 1 base, with 4 bases separating them. CDR3: CSVGRNTGELFF. In DNA, the CDR3 is TGCAGCGTTGGCCGGAACACCGGGGAGCTGTTTTTT.

The chain uses TRBV14 and TRBJ1-5; a weak D match, TRBD1 (6 bases). Looked up from germline, CDR1 is SGHDN and CDR2 is FVKESK. This CDR3 has 17 residues. The ends were cut back, 1 base at V and 4 bases at J, with 17 bases in the middle. The CDR3 region has the DNA TGTGCCAGCAGCCAAGTTGTACGCGGACAGAGAAATCAGCCCCAGCATTTT. It is translated as CASSQVVRGQRNQPQHF.

Regarding this clonotype: This could be a read error, since a much larger clone is one nucleotide away. This chain joins TRBV2 and TRBJ1-6; maybe TRBD1 (5 bases). The CDR3 length is 16 residues. CDR1 is SNHLY, CDR2 FYNNEI, per germline. CDR3 nucleotides: TGTGTCAGCAGCGGGACCTCGGGCTCCTATAGTTCACCCCTCCACTTT. Amino acids: CVSSGTSGSYSSPLHF.

This clonotype was found many times. This chain links TRBV19 with TRBJ1-6; D unclear. The CDR3 sequence is 13 residues long. V lost 3 bases, J lost 8 bases, and 8 bases lay in between. Germline-derived CDR1 and CDR2 are LNHDA and SQIVND (reference sequence). CDR3 sequence reads: CASSIARDSPLHF. The CDR3 DNA sequence: TGTGCCAGTAGTATCGCTCGAGATTCACCCCTCCACTTT.

About this clonotype itself: The conserved phenylalanine or tryptophan normally closing the CDR3 is absent here, so this likely arose from a read error. The chain couples TRBV9 to TRBJ2-2; D gene ambiguous. The CDR3 has 14 amino acids. The germline V and J ends were trimmed by 2 bases and 4 bases, with 9 bases remaining between them. CDR1 is SGDLS, CDR2 YYNGEE, per germline. CDR3 nucleotide sequence: TGTGCCAGCAGCGTCTCAGGATTCACCGGGGAGCTGTTTCTT. Protein: CASSVSGFTGELFL.

This clonotype was recorded many times. This chain connects TRBV5-1 to TRBJ1-2; TRBD1 is a possible D gene (6 bases). Germline assignment: CDR1 SGHRS and CDR2 YFSETQ. V was pared by 0 bases and J by 6 bases, with 12 bases between. CDR3 size: 14 residues. DNA for the CDR3: TGCGCCAGCAGCTTGGACAGGGCGGAGAATGGCTACACCTTC. Amino acid sequence: CASSLDRAENGYTF.

This chain connects TRBV12-3 or TRBV12-4 to TRBJ1-5; 8 bases fit TRBD1. Unmatched junction bases numbered 16, after V lost 11 bases and J lost 7 bases. The CDR3 totals 15 residues. The CDR3 bases are TGTGCCGGCACTCCCGGACAGGGAGTGGGGCAGCCCCAGCATTTT. Protein sequence: CAGTPGQGVGQPQHF.

The rearrangement uses TRBV29-1 and TRBJ1-5, with D perhaps TRBD1 (5 bases). Germline-derived CDR1 and CDR2 are SQVTM and ANQGSEA. CDR3 size: 12 residues. V was cut by 7 bases and J by 1 base, with 8 bases left in between. The CDR3 spells CSGGESNQPQHF. The CDR3, as DNA: TGCAGCGGAGGGGAAAGCAATCAGCCCCAGCATTTT.

J is TRBJ2-1 and V is TRBV20-1, with D unclear. CDR1 DFQATT and CDR2 SNEGSKA come from the germline V gene (reference sequence). The V end was cut by 5 bases, the J end by 3 bases, with 14 bases between. The CDR3 loop spans 14 amino acids. The DNA for the CDR3 is TGCAGTGCTCCTACGGAACTTCTCTACAATGAGCAGTTCTTC. It translates to CSAPTELLYNEQFF.

In its sample, this clonotype was seen a few times. The chain recombines TRBV29-1 with TRBJ1-2; D is unresolved. Germline V gene lookup returns CDR1 SQVTM and CDR2 ANQGSEA. The CDR3 totals 12 residues. Trimming left V 8 bases short and J 2 bases short, with 12 bases between. CDR3 protein: CSLREVNYGYTF. CDR3 nucleotides: TGCAGCCTACGTGAGGTGAACTATGGCTACACCTTC.

This chain joins TRBV5-6 and TRBJ2-2; D perhaps matches TRBD2 (5 bases). Germline CDR1 SGHDT, CDR2 YYEEEE. V lost 3 bases and J lost 3, with 9 bases in between. The CDR3 length is 14 residues. The CDR3 region is CASSWSGYTGELFF. DNA for the CDR3: TGTGCCAGCAGCTGGAGCGGTTACACCGGGGAGCTGTTTTTT.

This clonotype was counted at least ten times. The chain joins TRBV30 to TRBJ2-1; 7 nucleotides align to TRBD1. The CDR3 extends over 14 amino acids. CDR1 is GTSNPN, CDR2 SVGIG, per germline (reference sequence). With 2 bases clipped from V and 7 bases from J, the junction kept 8 bases outside the gene matches. DNA of the CDR3: TGTGCCTGGAGTAAAGGGGGCTTAGTGAATGAGCAGTTCTTC. It is translated as CAWSKGGLVNEQFF.

V gene TRBV7-9 combines with J gene TRBJ1-2; a possible D gene is TRBD1 (5 bases). V gave up 3 bases and J gave up 7 bases, with 33 bases separating them. The CDR3 is 20 residues long. Germline V gives CDR1 SEHNR, CDR2 FQNEAQ (reference sequence). DNA for the CDR3: TGTGCCAGCAGCTTCTTTCTCGTCCACGCGGAGGTGCTCGCGGGACCTGGCTACACCTTC. Translating gives CASSFFLVHAEVLAGPGYTF.

In its sample, this clonotype was seen a few times. The rearrangement joins TRBV7-2 to TRBJ1-2, with 7 bases identical to TRBD1. CDR1 is SGHTA, CDR2 FQGNSA, per germline. The CDR3 loop spans 18 amino acids. Unmatched junction bases numbered 14, after V lost 1 base and J lost 3 bases. CDR3 protein: CASSLVFFTDRDDYGYTF. The CDR3 DNA sequence: TGTGCCAGCAGCTTAGTCTTCTTCACCGACAGGGACGACTATGGCTACACCTTC.

This clonotype was seen ten or more times. The CDR3 loop reads CASRGERGSTYNEQFF. CDR3 sequence (DNA): TGCGCCAGCCGGGGAGAACGCGGGAGTACCTACAATGAGCAGTTCTTC. The chain carries TRBV10-2 and TRBJ2-1; 7 bases map to TRBD2. Germline values: CDR1 WSHSY, CDR2 SAAADI. Trimming took 8 bases from V and 2 from J; bases not matched to a gene: 12. CDR3 length equals 16 residues.